This paragraph covers one TCR beta chain sequence. Its target is unknown. This CDR3 has 15 residues. The V gene's germline CDR1 is SGHRS and CDR2 YFSETQ. Trimming stripped 1 base from V and 1 base from J, with 11 bases between. Uncontrolled infection, other autoimmune disease, pregnancy or lactation disqualified patients from enrolment. Using around 10 ml of fresh peripheral blood, PBMCs were prepared. This entry is derived from a study of T cells in Graves' hyperthyroidism and ophthalmopathy. The study, taken as a whole, reports: Ophthalmopathy cases were set apart from stable hyperthyroidism by a 13 V-J model. Expanded thyroid clonotypes (above 0.001) were mostly also found in blood.

It was RNA transcripts that yielded the amplified TCR beta CDR3 regions. The HTBI set primed first-round TCR CDR3 RT-PCR. TCRdb ran MiXCR on the multiplex PCR reads and lists one entry per CDR3 protein. This sample has over 350,000 distinct CDR3 sequences, with less than 20% found just once. The chain combines TRBV5-1 with TRBJ1-1; D unclear. The sequence came from a man younger than 35 with Graves' ophthalmopathy. Specimen: blood. The chain's CDR3 is CASSLTRAANTEAFF. CDR3 sequence (DNA): TGCGCCAGCAGCTTGACGAGGGCGGCGAACACTGAAGCTTTCTTT. The full variable domain, in which reference TRBV5-1 and TRBJ1-1 provide the parts outside the CDR3, is KAGVTQTPRYLIKTRGQQVTLSCSPISGHRSVSWYQQTPGQGLQFLFEYFSETQRNKGNFPGRFSGRQFSNSRSEMNVSTLELGDSALYLCASSLTRAANTEAFFGQGTRLTVV.